These T cell receptor beta chains were read from a single sample in a study of T cell responses to AZD1222 COVID-19 vaccine. The table came from immunoSEQ multiplex PCR; TCRdb's copy has only in-frame clones and leaves some out. The sample has tens of thousands of clones; 85% to 90% are singletons. The starting material was peripheral blood, obtained 28 days after the second AZD1222 dose. These receptors were taken from an adult who received the AZD1222 COVID-19 vaccine. The CDR3 runs from the conserved cysteine through the conserved F or W. D genes are given only for firm matches. Clone size is shown for a subset of rows, as once, few, many or a class of expanded clone.

d_call j_call cdr3_length v_call clone_size cdr3_nt cdr3_aa
. TRBJ1-5 16 TRBV18 . TGTGCCAGCTCACCTCGGCCCGAGACTAGCAATCAGCCCCAGCATTTT CASSPRPETSNQPQHF
TRBD1 TRBJ1-3 16 TRBV9 . TGTGCCAGCAGCGTAGCTGGGGGACAGCCTGGAAACACCATATATTTT CASSVAGGQPGNTIYF
TRBD1 TRBJ1-1 16 TRBV11-2 once TGTGCCAGCAGCTTAGGAAACAGGGGGCGGGCCACTGAAGCTTTCTTT CASSLGNRGRATEAFF
. TRBJ1-2 15 TRBV20-1 . TGCAGTGCTAGTCAGGGTGCCGGATTTGGTGCTGGCTACACCTTC CSASQGAGFGAGYTF
. TRBJ1-2 18 TRBV3-1/TRBV3-2 once TGTGCCAGCAGCTCAAACGCCGGGGGCTCAACTCAATTCTATGGCTACACCTTC CASSSNAGGSTQFYGYTF
. TRBJ1-1 13 TRBV18 . TGTGCCAGCTCATTCCTAGCAGCAAATGAAGCTTTCTTT CASSFLAANEAFF
. TRBJ2-1 11 TRBV2 . TGTGCCAGCAGTGATTTTAATGAGCAGTTCTTC CASSDFNEQFF
. TRBJ2-7 15 TRBV7-2 . TGTGCCAGCAGCATGGAGTGGGGTTCCACCTACGAGCAGTACTTC CASSMEWGSTYEQYF
. TRBJ1-5 15 TRBV9 . TGTGCCAGCAGCCGAGAAGGGGTTGAGTGGCAGCCCCAGCATTTT CASSREGVEWQPQHF
. TRBJ1-6 12 TRBV18 . TGTGCCAGCTCACCACCCGGCCAGCACCTCCACTTT CASSPPGQHLHF
TRBD2 TRBJ2-3 15 TRBV5-4 once TGTGCCAGCAGCCCGGGGATTAGCGGGGGGGCAACGCAGTATTTT CASSPGISGGATQYF
. TRBJ2-7 15 TRBV11-2 few TGTGCCAGCAGCCCCAGGGAGGGGGGGGACTACGAGCAGTACTTC CASSPREGGDYEQYF
. TRBJ2-3 13 TRBV12-3/TRBV12-4 . TGTGCCAGCAGTCGTGCGGGCACAGATACGCAGTATTTT CASSRAGTDTQYF
. TRBJ2-2 14 TRBV7-7 . TGTGCCAGCAGCCGGGGGACTAACACCGGGGAGCTGTTTTTT CASSRGTNTGELFF
TRBD1 TRBJ1-2 16 TRBV19 few TGTGCCAGTAGCCCCGGAAGCCTAGACAGGGACTATGGCTACACCTTC CASSPGSLDRDYGYTF
. TRBJ1-5 17 TRBV27 . TGTGCCAGCAGTTTTTTGAGAGGGCAGGCTCGTGCTCAGCCCCAGCATTTT CASSFLRGQARAQPQHF
. TRBJ2-5 11 TRBV5-1 . TGCGCCAGCGCGGGCGAAGAGACCCAGTACTTC CASAGEETQYF
TRBD2 TRBJ2-1 15 TRBV7-7 once TGTGCCAGCAGCTTAGGGACTAGCGACTACAATGAGCAGTTCTTC CASSLGTSDYNEQFF